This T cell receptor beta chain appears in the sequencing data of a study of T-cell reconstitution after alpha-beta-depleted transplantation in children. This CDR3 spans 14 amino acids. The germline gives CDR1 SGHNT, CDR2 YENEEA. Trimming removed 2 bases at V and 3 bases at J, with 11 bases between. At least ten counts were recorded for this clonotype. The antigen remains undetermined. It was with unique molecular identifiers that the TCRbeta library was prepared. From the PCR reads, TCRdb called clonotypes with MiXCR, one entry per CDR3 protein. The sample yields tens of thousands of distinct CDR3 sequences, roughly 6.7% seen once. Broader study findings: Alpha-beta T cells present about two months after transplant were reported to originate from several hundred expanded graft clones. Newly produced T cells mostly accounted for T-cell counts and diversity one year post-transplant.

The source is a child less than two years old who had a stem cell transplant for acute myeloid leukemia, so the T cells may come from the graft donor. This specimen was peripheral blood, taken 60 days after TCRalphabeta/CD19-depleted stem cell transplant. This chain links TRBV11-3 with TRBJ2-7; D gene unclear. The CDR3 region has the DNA TGTGCCAGCAGCTTATTCCCCTGGGGCTACGAGCAGTACTTC. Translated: CASSLFPWGYEQYF.